This note documents a single T cell receptor (beta chain) sequence. The sample originates from a study of memory CD4+ T cells and cytomegalovirus serostatus. The sort gate was single viable CD3+CD4+CD8-CD45RO+ cells for memory CD4+ T cells. TCRdb keeps only in-frame clones here, not all; method: immunoSEQ multiplex PCR. The repertoire holds just over 45,000 clones, with about three quarters as singletons. V lost 5 bases and J 4 bases, leaving 12 bases between the germline ends. Germline CDR1 and CDR2: KGHSH and LQKENI. This CDR3 is built from 15 residues. The sample was memory CD4+ T cells from blood. The source is an adult in good health and CMV-seronegative. The rearrangement joins TRBV18 to TRBJ1-6; possible D gene TRBD1, 6 bases. The CDR3 sequence is CASSSTGGYNSPLHF. For the CDR3, the DNA is TGTGCCAGCTCATCGACAGGCGGATATAATTCACCCCTCCACTTT.